These T cell receptor beta chains were read from a single sample in a study of vaccination and CD4 T cells after COVID-19. These TCRs are of unknown antigen specificity. TCRdb analysed the PCR reads with MiXCR anew, one entry per CDR3 protein. The table has about 11,000 distinct CDR3 sequences, more than 55% seen once. Sequenced input: CD4+ T cells from blood, cultured in vitro. These receptors all stem from a human donor who had recovered from COVID-19. Each CDR3 is given with its conserved first and last residue. The D gene is left open where the match is weak. Some rows mark clone size as missing; the rest say once, few, many or name a class of expanded clone.

abundance: NA; j_gene: TRBJ2-1; d_gene: NA; v_gene: TRBV29-1; CDR3aa: CSVRDGYNEQFF; CDR3nt: TGCAGCGTCCGGGACGGATACAATGAGCAGTTCTTC
abundance: NA; j_gene: TRBJ1-6; d_gene: TRBD1; v_gene: TRBV20-1; CDR3aa: CSARDWGTGLNSPLHF; CDR3nt: TGCAGTGCTAGAGATTGGGGGACAGGTTTAAATTCACCCCTCCACTTT
abundance: NA; j_gene: TRBJ2-1; d_gene: NA; v_gene: TRBV6-1; CDR3aa: CAANGGPDVYNEQFF; CDR3nt: TGTGCCGCTAATGGGGGGCCCGACGTCTACAATGAGCAGTTCTTC
abundance: NA; j_gene: TRBJ1-6; d_gene: TRBD1; v_gene: TRBV6-1; CDR3aa: CASSQLTGGRSPLHF; CDR3nt: TGTGCCAGCAGTCAACTGACAGGGGGCCGGTCACCCCTCCACTTT
abundance: NA; j_gene: TRBJ2-1; d_gene: NA; v_gene: TRBV11-2; CDR3aa: CASSFLGVGEQFF; CDR3nt: TGTGCCAGCAGCTTTCTGGGCGTTGGTGAGCAGTTCTTC
abundance: NA; j_gene: TRBJ1-2; d_gene: NA; v_gene: TRBV6-2/TRBV6-3; CDR3aa: CASSSEELGYGYTF; CDR3nt: TGTGCCAGCAGTTCGGAGGAGCTAGGCTATGGCTACACCTTC
abundance: NA; j_gene: TRBJ2-7; d_gene: NA; v_gene: TRBV15; CDR3aa: CATSRDGGYSYEQYF; CDR3nt: TGTGCCACCAGCAGAGATGGGGGGTACTCCTACGAGCAGTACTTC
abundance: NA; j_gene: TRBJ1-5; d_gene: TRBD1; v_gene: TRBV10-2; CDR3aa: CASSWDRYGNQPQHF; CDR3nt: TGCGCCAGCAGTTGGGACAGATATGGCAATCAGCCCCAGCATTTT
abundance: NA; j_gene: TRBJ2-1; d_gene: TRBD2; v_gene: TRBV10-2; CDR3aa: CASSKELAGERNEQFF; CDR3nt: TGCGCCAGCAGCAAGGAGCTAGCGGGAGAACGGAATGAGCAGTTCTTC
abundance: NA; j_gene: TRBJ1-4; d_gene: TRBD1; v_gene: TRBV7-9; CDR3aa: CASSNDRGREKLFF; CDR3nt: TGTGCCAGCAGCAATGACAGGGGCCGCGAAAAACTGTTTTTT
abundance: few; j_gene: TRBJ1-5; d_gene: NA; v_gene: TRBV19; CDR3aa: CASSMPRGSNQPQHF; CDR3nt: TGTGCCAGTAGTATGCCTCGGGGTAGCAATCAGCCCCAGCATTTT
abundance: NA; j_gene: TRBJ1-2; d_gene: TRBD1; v_gene: TRBV19; CDR3aa: CASRGDRVYGYTF; CDR3nt: TGTGCCAGTAGGGGGGACAGAGTCTATGGCTACACCTTC
abundance: NA; j_gene: TRBJ1-5; d_gene: NA; v_gene: TRBV2; CDR3aa: CASSDYASNQPQHF; CDR3nt: TGTGCCAGCAGTGATTATGCTAGCAATCAGCCCCAGCATTTT
abundance: few; j_gene: TRBJ2-3; d_gene: NA; v_gene: TRBV10-3; CDR3aa: CAISEPPTDTQYF; CDR3nt: TGTGCCATCAGTGAGCCCCCCACAGATACGCAGTATTTT
abundance: NA; j_gene: TRBJ2-7; d_gene: TRBD1; v_gene: TRBV15; CDR3aa: CATSRDIMGQSYEQYF; CDR3nt: TGTGCCACCAGCAGAGATATTATGGGACAGAGCTACGAGCAGTACTTC